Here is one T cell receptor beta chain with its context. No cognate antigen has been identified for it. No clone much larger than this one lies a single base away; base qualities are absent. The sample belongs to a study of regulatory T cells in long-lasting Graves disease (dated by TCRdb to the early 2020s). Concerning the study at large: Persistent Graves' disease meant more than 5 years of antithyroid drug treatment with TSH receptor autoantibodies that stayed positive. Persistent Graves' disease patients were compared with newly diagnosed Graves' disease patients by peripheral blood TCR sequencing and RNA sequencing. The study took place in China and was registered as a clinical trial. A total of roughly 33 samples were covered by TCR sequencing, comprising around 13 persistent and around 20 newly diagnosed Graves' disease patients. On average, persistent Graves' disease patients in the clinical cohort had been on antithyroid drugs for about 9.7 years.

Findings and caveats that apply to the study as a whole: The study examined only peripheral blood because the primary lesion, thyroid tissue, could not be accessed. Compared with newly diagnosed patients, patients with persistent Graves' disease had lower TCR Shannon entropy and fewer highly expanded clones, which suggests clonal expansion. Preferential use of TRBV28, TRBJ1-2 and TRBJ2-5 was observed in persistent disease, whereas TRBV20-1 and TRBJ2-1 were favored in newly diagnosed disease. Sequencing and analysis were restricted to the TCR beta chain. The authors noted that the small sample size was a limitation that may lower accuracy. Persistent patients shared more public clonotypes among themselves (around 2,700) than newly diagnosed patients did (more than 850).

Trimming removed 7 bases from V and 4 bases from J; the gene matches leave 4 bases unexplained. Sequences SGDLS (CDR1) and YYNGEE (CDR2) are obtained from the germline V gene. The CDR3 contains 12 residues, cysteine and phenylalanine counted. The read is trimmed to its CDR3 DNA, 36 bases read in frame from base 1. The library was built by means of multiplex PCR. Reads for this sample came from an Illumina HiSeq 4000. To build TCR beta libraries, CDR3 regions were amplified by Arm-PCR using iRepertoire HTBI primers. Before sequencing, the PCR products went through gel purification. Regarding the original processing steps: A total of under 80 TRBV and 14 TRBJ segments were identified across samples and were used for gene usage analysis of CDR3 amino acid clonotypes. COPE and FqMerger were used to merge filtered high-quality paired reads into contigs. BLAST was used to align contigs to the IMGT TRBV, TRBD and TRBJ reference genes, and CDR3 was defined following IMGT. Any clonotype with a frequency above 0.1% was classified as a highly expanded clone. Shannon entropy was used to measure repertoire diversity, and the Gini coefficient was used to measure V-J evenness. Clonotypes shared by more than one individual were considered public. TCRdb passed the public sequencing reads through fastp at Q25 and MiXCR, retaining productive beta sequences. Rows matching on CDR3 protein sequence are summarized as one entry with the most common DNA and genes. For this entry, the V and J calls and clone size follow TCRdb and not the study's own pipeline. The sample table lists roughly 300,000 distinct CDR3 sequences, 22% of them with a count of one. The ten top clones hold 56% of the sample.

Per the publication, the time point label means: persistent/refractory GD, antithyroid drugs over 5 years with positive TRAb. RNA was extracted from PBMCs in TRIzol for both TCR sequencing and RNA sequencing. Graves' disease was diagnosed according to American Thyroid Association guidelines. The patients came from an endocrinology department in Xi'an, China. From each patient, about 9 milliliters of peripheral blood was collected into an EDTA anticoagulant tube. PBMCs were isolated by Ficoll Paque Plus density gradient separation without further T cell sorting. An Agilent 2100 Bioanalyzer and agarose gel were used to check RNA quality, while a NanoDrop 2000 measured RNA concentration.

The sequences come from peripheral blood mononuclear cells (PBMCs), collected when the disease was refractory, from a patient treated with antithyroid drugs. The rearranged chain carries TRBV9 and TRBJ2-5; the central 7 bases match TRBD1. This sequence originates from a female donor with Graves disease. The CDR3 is CASAPGGETQYF. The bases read TGTGCCAGCGCCCCAGGGGGAGAGACCCAGTACTTC.